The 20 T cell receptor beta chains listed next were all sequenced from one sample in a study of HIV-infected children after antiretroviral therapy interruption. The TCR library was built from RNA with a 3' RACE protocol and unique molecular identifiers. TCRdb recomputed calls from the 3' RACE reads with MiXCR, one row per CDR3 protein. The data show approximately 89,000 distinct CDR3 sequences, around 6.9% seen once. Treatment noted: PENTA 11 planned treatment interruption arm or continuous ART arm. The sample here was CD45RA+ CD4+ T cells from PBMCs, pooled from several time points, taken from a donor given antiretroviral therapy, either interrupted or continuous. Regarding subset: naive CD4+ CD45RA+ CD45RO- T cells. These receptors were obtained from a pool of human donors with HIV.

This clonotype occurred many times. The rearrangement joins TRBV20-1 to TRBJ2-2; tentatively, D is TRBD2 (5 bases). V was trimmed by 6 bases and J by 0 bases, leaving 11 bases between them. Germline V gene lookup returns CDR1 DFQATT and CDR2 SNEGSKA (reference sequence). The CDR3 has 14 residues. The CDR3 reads CSANGVANTGELFF. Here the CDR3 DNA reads TGCAGTGCAAACGGGGTCGCGAACACCGGGGAGCTGTTTTTT.

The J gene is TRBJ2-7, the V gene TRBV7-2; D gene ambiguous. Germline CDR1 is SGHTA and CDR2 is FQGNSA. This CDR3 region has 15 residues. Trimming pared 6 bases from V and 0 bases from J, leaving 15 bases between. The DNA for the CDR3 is TGTGCCAGCAGTCTCACGGCTCCCGACTCCTACGAGCAGTACTTC. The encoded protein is CASSLTAPDSYEQYF.

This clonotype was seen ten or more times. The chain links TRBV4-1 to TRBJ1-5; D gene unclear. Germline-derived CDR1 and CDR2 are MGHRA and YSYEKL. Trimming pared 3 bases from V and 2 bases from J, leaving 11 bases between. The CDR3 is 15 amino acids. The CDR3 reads CASSQWTWGNQPQHF. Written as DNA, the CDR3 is TGCGCCAGCAGCCAGTGGACGTGGGGCAATCAGCCCCAGCATTTT.

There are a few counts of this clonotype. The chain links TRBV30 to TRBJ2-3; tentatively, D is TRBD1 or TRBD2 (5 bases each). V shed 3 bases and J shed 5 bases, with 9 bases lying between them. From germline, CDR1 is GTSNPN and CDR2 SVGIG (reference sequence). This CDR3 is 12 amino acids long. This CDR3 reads CAWRGDKDTQYF. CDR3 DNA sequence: TGTGCCTGGAGGGGGGATAAAGATACGCAGTATTTT. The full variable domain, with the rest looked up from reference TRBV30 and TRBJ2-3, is SQTIHQWPATLVQPVGSPLSLECTVEGTSNPNLYWYRQAAGRGLQLLFYSVGIGQISSEVPQNLSASRPQDRQFILSSKKLLLSDSGFYLCAWRGDKDTQYFGPGTRLTVL.

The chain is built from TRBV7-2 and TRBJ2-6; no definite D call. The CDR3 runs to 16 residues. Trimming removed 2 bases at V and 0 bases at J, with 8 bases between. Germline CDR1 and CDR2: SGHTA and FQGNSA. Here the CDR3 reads CASSLPVASGANVLTF. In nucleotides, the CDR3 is TGTGCCAGCAGCTTACCTGTGGCCTCTGGGGCCAACGTCCTGACTTTC.

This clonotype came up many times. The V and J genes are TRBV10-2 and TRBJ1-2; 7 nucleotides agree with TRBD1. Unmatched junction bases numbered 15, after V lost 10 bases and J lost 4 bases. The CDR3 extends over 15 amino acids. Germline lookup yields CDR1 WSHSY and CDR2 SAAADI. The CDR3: CAISNTGELPYGYTF. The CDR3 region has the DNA TGCGCCATCTCGAATACAGGGGAACTACCCTATGGCTACACCTTC.

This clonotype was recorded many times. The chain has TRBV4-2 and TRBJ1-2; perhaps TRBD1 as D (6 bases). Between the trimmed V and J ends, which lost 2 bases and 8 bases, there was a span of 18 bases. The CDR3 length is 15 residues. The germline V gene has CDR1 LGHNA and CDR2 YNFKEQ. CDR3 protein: CASSQRDPGAGGYTF. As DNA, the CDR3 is TGTGCCAGCAGCCAAAGGGATCCGGGGGCAGGAGGCTACACCTTC.

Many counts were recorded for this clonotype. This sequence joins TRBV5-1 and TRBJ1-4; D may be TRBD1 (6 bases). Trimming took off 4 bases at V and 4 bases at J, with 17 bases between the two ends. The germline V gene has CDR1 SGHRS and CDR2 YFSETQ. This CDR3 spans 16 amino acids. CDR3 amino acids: CASSLRGGIGNEKLFF. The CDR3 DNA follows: TGCGCCAGCAGCCTACGGGGGGGCATCGGTAATGAAAAACTGTTTTTT.

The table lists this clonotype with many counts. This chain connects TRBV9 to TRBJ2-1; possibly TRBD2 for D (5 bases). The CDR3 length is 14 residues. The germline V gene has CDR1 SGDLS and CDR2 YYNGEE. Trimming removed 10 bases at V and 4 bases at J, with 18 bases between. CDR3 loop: CAVPVQRVYNEQFF. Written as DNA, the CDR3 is TGTGCCGTCCCAGTCCAGAGGGTTTACAATGAGCAGTTCTTC.

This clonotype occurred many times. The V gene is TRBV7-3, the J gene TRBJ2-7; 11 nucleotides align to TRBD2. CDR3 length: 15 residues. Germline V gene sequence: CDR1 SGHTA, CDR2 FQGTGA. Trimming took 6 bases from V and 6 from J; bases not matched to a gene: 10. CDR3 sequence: CASSRGLAGWSEQYF. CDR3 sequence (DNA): TGTGCCAGCAGTCGAGGACTAGCGGGTTGGTCCGAGCAGTACTTC.

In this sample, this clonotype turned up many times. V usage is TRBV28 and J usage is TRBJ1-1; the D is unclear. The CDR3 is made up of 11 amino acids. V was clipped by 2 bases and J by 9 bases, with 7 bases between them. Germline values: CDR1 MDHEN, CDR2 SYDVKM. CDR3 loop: CASSLRAQAFF. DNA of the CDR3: TGTGCCAGCAGTTTAAGGGCGCAAGCTTTCTTT.

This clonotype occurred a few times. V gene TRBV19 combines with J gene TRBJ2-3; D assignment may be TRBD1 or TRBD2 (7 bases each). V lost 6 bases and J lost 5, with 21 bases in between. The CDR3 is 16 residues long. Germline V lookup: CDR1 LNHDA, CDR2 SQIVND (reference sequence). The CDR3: CASSKPRGGRRDTQYF. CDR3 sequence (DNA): TGTGCCAGTAGCAAACCCAGGGGGGGGCGGAGAGATACGCAGTATTTT. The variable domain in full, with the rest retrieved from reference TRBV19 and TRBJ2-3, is DGGITQSPKYLFRKEGQNVTLSCEQNLNHDAMYWYRQDPGQGLRLIYYSQIVNDFQKGDIAEGYSVSREKKESFPLTVTSAQKNPTAFYLCASSKPRGGRRDTQYFGPGTRLTVL.

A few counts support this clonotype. CDR3 sequence (DNA): TGCAGTACCGGCACAGGGCATGTTCAGCCCCAGCATTTT. Translating it yields CSTGTGHVQPQHF. This sequence joins TRBV20-1 and TRBJ1-5; weak D call: TRBD1 (6 bases). Germline V gene lookup returns CDR1 DFQATT and CDR2 SNEGSKA (reference sequence). V lost 8 bases to trimming and J lost 6 bases, with 17 bases between them. This CDR3 contains 13 residues.

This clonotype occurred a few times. CDR3 DNA: TGCAGTGCCCGGACAGACTATAATTCACCCCTCCACTTT. Its translation is CSARTDYNSPLHF. V usage is TRBV20-1 and J usage is TRBJ1-6, with a weak D call TRBD1 (6 bases). Between the trimmed V and J ends, which lost 6 bases and 3 bases, there was a span of 9 bases. From germline, CDR1 is DFQATT and CDR2 SNEGSKA (reference sequence). CDR3 length: 13 residues.

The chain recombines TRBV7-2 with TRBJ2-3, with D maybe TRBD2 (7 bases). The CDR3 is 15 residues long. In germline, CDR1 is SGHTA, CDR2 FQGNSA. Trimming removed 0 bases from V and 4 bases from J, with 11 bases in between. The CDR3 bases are TGTGCCAGCAGCTTAGCGAGGGGGGGACCAGATACGCAGTATTTT. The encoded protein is CASSLARGGPDTQYF.

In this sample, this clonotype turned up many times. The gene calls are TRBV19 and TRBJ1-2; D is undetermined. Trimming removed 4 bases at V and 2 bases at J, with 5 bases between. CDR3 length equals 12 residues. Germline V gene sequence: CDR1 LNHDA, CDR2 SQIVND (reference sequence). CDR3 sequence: CASSTNNYGYTF. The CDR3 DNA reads TGTGCCAGTAGTACCAACAACTATGGCTACACCTTC.

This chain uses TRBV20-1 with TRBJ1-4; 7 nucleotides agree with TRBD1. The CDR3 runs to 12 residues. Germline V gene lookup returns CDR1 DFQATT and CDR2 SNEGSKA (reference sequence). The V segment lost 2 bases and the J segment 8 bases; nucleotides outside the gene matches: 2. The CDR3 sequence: CSARQGGEKLFF. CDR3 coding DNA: TGCAGTGCTAGACAGGGGGGGGAAAAACTGTTTTTT.

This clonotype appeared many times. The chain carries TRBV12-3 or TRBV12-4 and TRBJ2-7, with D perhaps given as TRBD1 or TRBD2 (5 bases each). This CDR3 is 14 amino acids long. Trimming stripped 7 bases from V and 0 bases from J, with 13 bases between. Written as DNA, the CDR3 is TGTGCCAGCACCCCCACGAGGGGCTCCTACGAGCAGTACTTC. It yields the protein CASTPTRGSYEQYF.

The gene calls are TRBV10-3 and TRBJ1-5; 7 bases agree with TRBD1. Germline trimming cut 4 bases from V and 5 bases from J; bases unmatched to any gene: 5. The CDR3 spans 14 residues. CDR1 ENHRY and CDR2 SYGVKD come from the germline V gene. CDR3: CAISVGQGDQPQHF. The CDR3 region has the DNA TGTGCCATCAGTGTAGGTCAGGGGGATCAGCCCCAGCATTTT.

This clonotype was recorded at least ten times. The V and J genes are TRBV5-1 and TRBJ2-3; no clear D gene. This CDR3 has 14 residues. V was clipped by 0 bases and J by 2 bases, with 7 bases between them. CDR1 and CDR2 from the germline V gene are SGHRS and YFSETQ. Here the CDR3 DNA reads TGCGCCAGCAGCTTGGGCGGTAACACAGATACGCAGTATTTT. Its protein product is CASSLGGNTDTQYF.